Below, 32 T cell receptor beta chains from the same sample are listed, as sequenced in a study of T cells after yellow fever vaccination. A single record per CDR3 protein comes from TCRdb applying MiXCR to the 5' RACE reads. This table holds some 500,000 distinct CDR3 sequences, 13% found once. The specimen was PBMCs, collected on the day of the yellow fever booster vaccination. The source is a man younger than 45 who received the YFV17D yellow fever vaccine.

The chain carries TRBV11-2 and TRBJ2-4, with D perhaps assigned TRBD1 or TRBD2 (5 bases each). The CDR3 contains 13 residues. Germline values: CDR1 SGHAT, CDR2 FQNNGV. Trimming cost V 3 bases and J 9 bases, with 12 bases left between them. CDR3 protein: CASSLDRDAIQYF. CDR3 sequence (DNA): TGTGCCAGCAGCTTGGATCGGGACGCCATTCAGTACTTC. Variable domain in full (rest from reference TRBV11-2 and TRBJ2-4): EAGVAQSPRYKIIEKRQSVAFWCNPISGHATLYWYQQILGQGPKLLIQFQNNGVVDDSQLPKDRFSAERLKGVDSTLKIQPAKLEDSAVYLCASSLDRDAIQYFGAGTRLSVL.

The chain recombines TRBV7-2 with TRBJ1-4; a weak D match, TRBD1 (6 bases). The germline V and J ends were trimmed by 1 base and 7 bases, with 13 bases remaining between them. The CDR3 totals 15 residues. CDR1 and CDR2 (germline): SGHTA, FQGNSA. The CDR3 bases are TGTGCCAGCAGCTTAGTACGGGGGGCTGGTGAAAAACTGTTTTTT. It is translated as CASSLVRGAGEKLFF.

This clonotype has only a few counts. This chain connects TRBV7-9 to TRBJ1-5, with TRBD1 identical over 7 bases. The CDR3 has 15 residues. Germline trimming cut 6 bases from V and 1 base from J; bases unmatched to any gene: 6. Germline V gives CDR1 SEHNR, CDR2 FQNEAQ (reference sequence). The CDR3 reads CASSFGQASNQPQHF. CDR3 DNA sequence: TGTGCCAGCAGTTTTGGACAGGCAAGCAATCAGCCCCAGCATTTT. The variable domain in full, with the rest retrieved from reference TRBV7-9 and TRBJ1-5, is DTGVSQNPRHKITKRGQNVTFRCDPISEHNRLYWYRQTLGQGPEFLTYFQNEAQLEKSRLLSDRFSAERPKGSFSTLEIQRTEQGDSAMYLCASSFGQASNQPQHFGDGTRLSIL.

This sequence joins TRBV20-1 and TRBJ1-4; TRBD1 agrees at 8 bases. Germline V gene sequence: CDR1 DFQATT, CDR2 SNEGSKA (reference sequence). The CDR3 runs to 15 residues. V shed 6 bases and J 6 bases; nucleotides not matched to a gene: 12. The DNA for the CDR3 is TGCAGTGCCCATCCCCTGGACAGGGTCGATGAAAAACTGTTTTTT. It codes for CSAHPLDRVDEKLFF.

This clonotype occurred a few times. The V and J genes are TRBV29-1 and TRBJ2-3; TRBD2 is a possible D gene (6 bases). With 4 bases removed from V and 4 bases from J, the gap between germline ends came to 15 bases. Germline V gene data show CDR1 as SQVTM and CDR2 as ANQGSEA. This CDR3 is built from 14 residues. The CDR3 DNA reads TGCAGCGTTGGGGTGCAGGGAGGATCAGATACGCAGTATTTT. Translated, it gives CSVGVQGGSDTQYF.

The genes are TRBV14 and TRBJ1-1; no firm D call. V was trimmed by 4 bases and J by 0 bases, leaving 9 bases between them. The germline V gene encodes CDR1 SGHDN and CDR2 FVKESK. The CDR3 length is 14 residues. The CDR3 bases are TGTGCCAGCAGCCCCTGGGTGATGAACACTGAAGCTTTCTTT. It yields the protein CASSPWVMNTEAFF.

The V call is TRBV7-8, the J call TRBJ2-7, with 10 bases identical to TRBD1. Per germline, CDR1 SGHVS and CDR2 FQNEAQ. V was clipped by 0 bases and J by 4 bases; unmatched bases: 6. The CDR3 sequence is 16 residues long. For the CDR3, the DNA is TGTGCCAGCAGCTTAGCGGGGGACAGGGGTAGATACGAGCAGTACTTC. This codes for CASSLAGDRGRYEQYF.

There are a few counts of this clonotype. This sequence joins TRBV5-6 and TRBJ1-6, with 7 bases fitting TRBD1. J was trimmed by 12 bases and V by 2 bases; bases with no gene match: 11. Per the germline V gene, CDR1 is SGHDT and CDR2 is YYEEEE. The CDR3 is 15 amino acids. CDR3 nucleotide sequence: TGTGCCAGCAGCTTTTCCTTTGGGACAGTCGAACCCCTCCACTTT. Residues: CASSFSFGTVEPLHF. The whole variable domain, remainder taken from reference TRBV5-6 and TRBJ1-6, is DAGVTQSPTHLIKTRGQQVTLRCSPKSGHDTVSWYQQALGQGPQFIFQYYEEEERQRGNFPDRFSGHQFPNYSSELNVNALLLGDSALYLCASSFSFGTVEPLHFGNGTRLTVT.

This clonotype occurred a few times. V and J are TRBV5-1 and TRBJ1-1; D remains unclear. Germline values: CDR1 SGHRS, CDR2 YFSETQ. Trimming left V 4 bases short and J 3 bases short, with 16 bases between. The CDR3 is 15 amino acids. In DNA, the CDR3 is TGCGCCAGCAGCCCAAGTTTCGGAGGATACACTGAAGCTTTCTTT. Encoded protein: CASSPSFGGYTEAFF.

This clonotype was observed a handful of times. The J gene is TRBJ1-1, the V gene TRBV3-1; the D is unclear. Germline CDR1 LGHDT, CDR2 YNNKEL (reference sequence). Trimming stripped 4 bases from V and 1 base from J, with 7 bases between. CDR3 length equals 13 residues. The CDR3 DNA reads TGTGCCAGCAGCCGTATTACGAACACTGAAGCTTTCTTT. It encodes CASSRITNTEAFF.

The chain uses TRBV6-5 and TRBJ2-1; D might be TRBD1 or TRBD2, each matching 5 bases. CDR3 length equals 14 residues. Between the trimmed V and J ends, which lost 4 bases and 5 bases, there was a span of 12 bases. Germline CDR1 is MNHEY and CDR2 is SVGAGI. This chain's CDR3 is CASSSPGRDNEQFF. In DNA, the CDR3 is TGTGCCAGCAGTTCACCGGGACGGGACAATGAGCAGTTCTTC.

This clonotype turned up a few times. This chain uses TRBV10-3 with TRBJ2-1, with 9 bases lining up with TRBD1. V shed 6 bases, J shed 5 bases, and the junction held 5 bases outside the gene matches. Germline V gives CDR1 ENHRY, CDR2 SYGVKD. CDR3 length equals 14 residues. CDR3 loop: CAIRPGTGNNEQFF. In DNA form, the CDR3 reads TGTGCCATCAGACCCGGGACAGGGAACAATGAGCAGTTCTTC.

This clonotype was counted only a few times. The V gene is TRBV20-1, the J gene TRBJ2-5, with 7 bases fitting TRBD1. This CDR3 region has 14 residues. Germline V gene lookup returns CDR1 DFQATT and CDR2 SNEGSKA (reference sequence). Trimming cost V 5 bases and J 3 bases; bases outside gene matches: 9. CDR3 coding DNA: TGCAGTGCTCTGACAGGGAGATCAAAAGAGACCCAGTACTTC. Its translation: CSALTGRSKETQYF.

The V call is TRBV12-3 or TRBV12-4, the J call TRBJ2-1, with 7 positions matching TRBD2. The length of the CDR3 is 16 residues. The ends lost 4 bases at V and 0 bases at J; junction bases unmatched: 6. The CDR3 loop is CASSSLAESSYNEQFF. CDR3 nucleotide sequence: TGTGCCAGCAGTTCTCTAGCGGAGAGCTCCTACAATGAGCAGTTCTTC.

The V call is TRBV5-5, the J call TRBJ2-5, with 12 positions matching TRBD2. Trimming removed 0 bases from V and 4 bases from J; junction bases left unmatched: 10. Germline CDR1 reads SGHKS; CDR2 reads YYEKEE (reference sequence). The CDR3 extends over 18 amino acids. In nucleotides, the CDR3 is TGTGCCAGCAGCTTGGGACTAGCGGGAGTTGGTTTGGCAGAGACCCAGTACTTC. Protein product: CASSLGLAGVGLAETQYF.

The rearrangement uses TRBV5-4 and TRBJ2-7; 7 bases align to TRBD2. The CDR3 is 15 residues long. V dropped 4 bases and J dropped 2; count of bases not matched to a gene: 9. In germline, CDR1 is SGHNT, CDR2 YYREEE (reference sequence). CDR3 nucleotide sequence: TGTGCCAGCAGCCCGGCGACTAGCCGCGCCTACGAGCAGTACTTC. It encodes CASSPATSRAYEQYF.

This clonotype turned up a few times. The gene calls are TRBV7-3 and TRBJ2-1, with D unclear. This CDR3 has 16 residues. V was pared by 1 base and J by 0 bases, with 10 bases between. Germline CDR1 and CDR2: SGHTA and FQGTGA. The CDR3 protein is CASSLSPELSYNEQFF. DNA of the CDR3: TGTGCCAGCAGCTTAAGCCCGGAGCTCTCCTACAATGAGCAGTTCTTC.

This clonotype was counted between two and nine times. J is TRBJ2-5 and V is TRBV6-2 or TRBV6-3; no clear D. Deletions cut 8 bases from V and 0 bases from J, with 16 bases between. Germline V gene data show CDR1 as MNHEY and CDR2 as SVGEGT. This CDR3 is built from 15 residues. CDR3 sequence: CASYARTVNQETQYF. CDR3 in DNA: TGTGCCAGCTATGCCAGAACAGTCAACCAAGAGACCCAGTACTTC.

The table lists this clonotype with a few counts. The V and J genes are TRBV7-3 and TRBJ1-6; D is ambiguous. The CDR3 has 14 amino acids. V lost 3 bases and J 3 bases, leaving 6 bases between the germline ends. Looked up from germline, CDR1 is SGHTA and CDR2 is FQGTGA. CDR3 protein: CASSLIGYNSPLHF. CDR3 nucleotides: TGTGCCAGCAGCTTGATTGGCTATAATTCACCCCTCCACTTT. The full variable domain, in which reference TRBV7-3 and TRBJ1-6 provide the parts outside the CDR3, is GAGVSQTPSNKVTEKGKYVELRCDPISGHTALYWYRQSLGQGPEFLIYFQGTGAADDSGLPNDRFFAVRPEGSVSTLKIQRTERGDSAVYLCASSLIGYNSPLHFGNGTRLTVT.

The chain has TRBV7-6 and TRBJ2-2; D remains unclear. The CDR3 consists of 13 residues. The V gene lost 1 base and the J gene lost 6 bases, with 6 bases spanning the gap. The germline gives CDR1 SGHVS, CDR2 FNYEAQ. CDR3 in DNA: TGTGCCAGCAGCTTAGATGGAGCCGGGGAGCTGTTTTTT. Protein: CASSLDGAGELFF.

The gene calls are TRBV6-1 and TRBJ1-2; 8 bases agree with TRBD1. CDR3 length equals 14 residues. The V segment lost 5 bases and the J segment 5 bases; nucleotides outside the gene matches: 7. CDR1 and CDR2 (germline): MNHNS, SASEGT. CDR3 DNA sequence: TGTGCCAGCAGTCAGGACAGGGCACAGTATGGCTACACCTTC. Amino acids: CASSQDRAQYGYTF.

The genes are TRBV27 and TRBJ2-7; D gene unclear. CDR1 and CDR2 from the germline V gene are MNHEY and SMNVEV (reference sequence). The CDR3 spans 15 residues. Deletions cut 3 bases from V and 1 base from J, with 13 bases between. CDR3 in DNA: TGTGCCAGCAGTTTCCTCGGTGGTGAATCCTACGAGCAGTACTTC. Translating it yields CASSFLGGESYEQYF.

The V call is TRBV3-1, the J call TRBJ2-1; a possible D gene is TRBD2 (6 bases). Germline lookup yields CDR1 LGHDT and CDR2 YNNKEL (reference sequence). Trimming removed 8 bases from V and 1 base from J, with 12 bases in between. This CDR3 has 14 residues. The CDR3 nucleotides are TGTGCCAGCCCCCGGGGACTTTCCTACAATGAGCAGTTCTTC. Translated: CASPRGLSYNEQFF.

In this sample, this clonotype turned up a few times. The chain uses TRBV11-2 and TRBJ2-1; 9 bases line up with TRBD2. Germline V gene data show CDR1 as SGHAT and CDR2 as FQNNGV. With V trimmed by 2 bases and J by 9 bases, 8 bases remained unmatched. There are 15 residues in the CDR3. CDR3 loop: CASSLLAGGPVEQFF. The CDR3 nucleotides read TGTGCCAGCAGCTTATTGGCGGGAGGGCCAGTTGAGCAGTTCTTC.

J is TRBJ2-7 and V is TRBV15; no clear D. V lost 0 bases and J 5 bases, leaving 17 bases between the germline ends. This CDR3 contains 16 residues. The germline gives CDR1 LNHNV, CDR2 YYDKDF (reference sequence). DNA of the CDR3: TGTGCCACCAGCAGAGATCGAACTACCTCTACCCACGAGCAGTACTTC. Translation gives CATSRDRTTSTHEQYF. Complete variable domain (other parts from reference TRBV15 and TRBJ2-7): DAMVIQNPRYQVTQFGKPVTLSCSQTLNHNVMYWYQQKSSQAPKLLFHYYDKDFNNEADTPDNFQSRRPNTSFCFLDIRSPGLGDTAMYLCATSRDRTTSTHEQYFGPGTRLTVT.

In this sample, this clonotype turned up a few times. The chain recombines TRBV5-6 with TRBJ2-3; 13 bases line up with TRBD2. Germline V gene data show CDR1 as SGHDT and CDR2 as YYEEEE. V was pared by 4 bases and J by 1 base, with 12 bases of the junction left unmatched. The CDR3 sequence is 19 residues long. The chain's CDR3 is CASSLRTSGRSARTDTQYF. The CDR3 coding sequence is TGTGCCAGCAGCCTCCGGACTAGCGGGAGATCCGCACGCACAGATACGCAGTATTTT. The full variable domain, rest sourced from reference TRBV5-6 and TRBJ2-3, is DAGVTQSPTHLIKTRGQQVTLRCSPKSGHDTVSWYQQALGQGPQFIFQYYEEEERQRGNFPDRFSGHQFPNYSSELNVNALLLGDSALYLCASSLRTSGRSARTDTQYFGPGTRLTVL.

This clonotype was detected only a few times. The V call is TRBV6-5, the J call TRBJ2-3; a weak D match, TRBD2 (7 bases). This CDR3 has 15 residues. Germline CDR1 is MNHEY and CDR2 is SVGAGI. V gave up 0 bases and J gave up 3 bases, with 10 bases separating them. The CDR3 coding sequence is TGTGCCAGCAGTTACTCGGCGGGGGCTACAGATACGCAGTATTTT. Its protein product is CASSYSAGATDTQYF.

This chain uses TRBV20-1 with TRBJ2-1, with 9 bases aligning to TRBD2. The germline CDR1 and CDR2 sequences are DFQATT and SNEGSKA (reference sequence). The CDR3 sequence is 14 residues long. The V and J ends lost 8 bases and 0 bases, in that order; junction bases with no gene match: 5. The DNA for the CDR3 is TGCAGTCCGTTGCGGGAGGGCTCCTACAATGAGCAGTTCTTC. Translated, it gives CSPLREGSYNEQFF.

CDR3 in amino acids: CAWSLDSGSNQPQHF. CDR3 DNA: TGTGCCTGGAGCTTGGACAGTGGCAGCAATCAGCCCCAGCATTTT. V and J are TRBV30 and TRBJ1-5, with a tentative D call TRBD1 (6 bases). The V end lost 3 bases, the J end lost 1 base, and 13 bases lay between the germline ends. The CDR3 sequence is 15 residues long. Germline V gene sequence: CDR1 GTSNPN, CDR2 SVGIG (reference sequence). The full variable domain, in which reference TRBV30 and TRBJ1-5 provide the parts outside the CDR3, is SQTIHQWPATLVQPVGSPLSLECTVEGTSNPNLYWYRQAAGRGLQLLFYSVGIGQISSEVPQNLSASRPQDRQFILSSKKLLLSDSGFYLCAWSLDSGSNQPQHFGDGTRLSIL.

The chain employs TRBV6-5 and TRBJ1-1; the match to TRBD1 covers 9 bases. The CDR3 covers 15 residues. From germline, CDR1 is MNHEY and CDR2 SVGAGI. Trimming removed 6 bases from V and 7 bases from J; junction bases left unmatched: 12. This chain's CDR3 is CASRPGRQGVFEAFF. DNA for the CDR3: TGTGCCAGCAGACCCGGGAGACAGGGGGTTTTTGAAGCTTTCTTT.

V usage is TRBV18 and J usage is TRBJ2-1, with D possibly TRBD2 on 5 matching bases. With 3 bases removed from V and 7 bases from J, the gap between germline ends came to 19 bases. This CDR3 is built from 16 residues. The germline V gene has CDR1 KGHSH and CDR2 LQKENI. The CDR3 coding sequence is TGTGCCAGCTCACCCCCTCGGCTAGCCCTCGGTAATGAGCAGTTCTTC. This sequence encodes CASSPPRLALGNEQFF.

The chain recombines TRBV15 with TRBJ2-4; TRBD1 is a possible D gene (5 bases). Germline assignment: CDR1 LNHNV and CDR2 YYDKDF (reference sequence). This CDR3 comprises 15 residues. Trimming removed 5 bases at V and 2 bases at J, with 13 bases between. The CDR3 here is CATSGGAGSKNIQYF. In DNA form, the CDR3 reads TGTGCCACCAGCGGTGGGGCAGGTTCCAAAAACATTCAGTACTTC.